The 6 T cell receptor beta chains below all came from one sample that was sequenced in a study of T cell responses to AZD1222 COVID-19 vaccine. The assay was immunoSEQ multiplex PCR, and TCRdb's table has in-frame clones only and misses some. The data contain tens of thousands of clones, roughly nine tenths of them singletons. The material sequenced was peripheral blood, taken 28 days after the second AZD1222 dose. The receptors come from an adult who received the AZD1222 COVID-19 vaccine.

V is TRBV10-1 and J is TRBJ2-1, with D possibly matching TRBD2 (6 bases). Per germline, CDR1 WNHNN and CDR2 SYGVQD (reference sequence). The CDR3 is 14 residues long. Trimming removed 4 bases from V and 1 base from J, with 8 bases in between. The DNA of the CDR3 is TGCGCCAGCAGTGCCGGGGGTTCCTACAATGAGCAGTTCTTC. Amino acids: CASSAGGSYNEQFF.

The chain employs TRBV5-1 and TRBJ2-3; D remains unclear. Germline CDR1 reads SGHRS; CDR2 reads YFSETQ. The CDR3 runs 15 residues. Trimming shortened V by 5 bases and J by 0 bases, and 13 bases separated the two germline ends. CDR3 sequence (DNA): TGCGCCAGCAGACTGTCCCTACCTAGCACAGATACGCAGTATTTT. It yields the protein CASRLSLPSTDTQYF.

This rearrangement joins TRBV2 to TRBJ2-1; no reliable D call. The CDR3 is 12 residues long. Trimming cost V 6 bases and J 2 bases, with 5 bases left between them. The V gene's germline CDR1 is SNHLY and CDR2 FYNNEI. The CDR3 loop reads CASRVAYNEQFF. The CDR3 DNA is TGTGCCAGCAGGGTTGCCTACAATGAGCAGTTCTTC.

Judged by abundance, this clone is medium-sized. The CDR3 loop is CAISEKTGDYNEQFF. CDR3 in DNA: TGTGCCATCAGTGAGAAGACAGGCGATTACAATGAGCAGTTCTTC. This sequence joins TRBV10-3 and TRBJ2-1; TRBD1 is a possible D gene (6 bases). Germline V lookup: CDR1 ENHRY, CDR2 SYGVKD. The CDR3 is 15 residues long. V was cut by 2 bases and J by 4 bases, with 12 bases left in between.

The V call is TRBV19, the J call TRBJ1-2, with a possible D match to TRBD1 (5 bases). The CDR3 loop spans 13 amino acids. Trimming took off 4 bases at V and 6 bases at J, with 12 bases between the two ends. Germline assignment: CDR1 LNHDA and CDR2 SQIVND (reference sequence). The CDR3 is CASSTVGGDGYTF. The CDR3 DNA reads as TGTGCCAGTAGTACTGTGGGAGGGGATGGCTACACCTTC.

This clone was counted only a few times. The chain couples TRBV30 to TRBJ2-2; the match to TRBD2 covers 7 bases. V gave up 8 bases and J gave up 2 bases; unmatched junction bases: 8. The germline gives CDR1 GTSNPN, CDR2 SVGIG (reference sequence). This CDR3 comprises 14 residues. The DNA of the CDR3 is TGTGCCCGATCCACGGGGGGTAACACCGGGGAGCTGTTTTTT. This encodes CARSTGGNTGELFF.